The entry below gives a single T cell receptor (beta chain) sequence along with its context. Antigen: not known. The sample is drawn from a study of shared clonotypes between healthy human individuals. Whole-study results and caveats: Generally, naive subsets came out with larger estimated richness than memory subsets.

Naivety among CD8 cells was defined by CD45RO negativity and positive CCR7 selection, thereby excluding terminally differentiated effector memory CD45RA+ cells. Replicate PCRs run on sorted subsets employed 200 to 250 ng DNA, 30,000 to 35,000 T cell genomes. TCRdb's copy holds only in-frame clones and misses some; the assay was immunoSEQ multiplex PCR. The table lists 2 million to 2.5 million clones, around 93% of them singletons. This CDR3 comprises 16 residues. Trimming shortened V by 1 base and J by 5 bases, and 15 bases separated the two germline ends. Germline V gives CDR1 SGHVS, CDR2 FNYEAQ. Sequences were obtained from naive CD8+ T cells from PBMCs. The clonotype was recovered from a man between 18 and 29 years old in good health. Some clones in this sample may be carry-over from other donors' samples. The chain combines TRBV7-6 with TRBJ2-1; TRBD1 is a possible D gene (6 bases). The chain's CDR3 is CASSLDYRVKHNEQFF. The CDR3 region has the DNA TGTGCCAGCAGCTTAGACTACAGGGTAAAGCACAATGAGCAGTTCTTC.